Listed below are T cell receptor beta chains from one sample, sequenced in a study of blood T cell repertoires in COVID-19. Clones were read by immunoSEQ multiplex PCR, and TCRdb kept only the in-frame ones, dropping some. The sample lists 250,000 to 300,000 clones, approximately 88% occurring once. Sequencing input: peripheral blood. Receptor source: a man aged 50-59 years with acute or convalescent COVID-19. The CDR3 runs from the conserved cysteine through the conserved F or W. A D gene is named only where the DNA matches it firmly. Some rows mark clone size as missing; the rest say once, few, many or name a class of expanded clone.

TRBD1	TRBV3-1/TRBV3-2	-	16	TRBJ1-1	CASSFGQARAGTEAFF	TGTGCCAGCAGCTTTGGACAGGCCCGGGCAGGGACTGAAGCTTTCTTT
TRBD2	TRBV15	-	15	TRBJ2-3	CATSSRRDYTDTQYF	TGTGCCACCAGCAGCCGCAGGGACTACACAGATACGCAGTATTTT
-	TRBV5-1	-	14	TRBJ1-2	CASSKDTSNYGYTF	TGCGCCAGCAGCAAGGACACCTCTAACTATGGCTACACCTTC
-	TRBV7-6	once	15	TRBJ2-5	CASSSSRLTSETQYF	TGTGCCAGCAGCTCTAGCCGGCTGACCTCAGAGACCCAGTACTTC
TRBD1	TRBV19	-	14	TRBJ1-5	CASSTPGQAQPQHF	TGTGCCAGTAGTACCCCGGGACAGGCTCAGCCCCAGCATTTT
TRBD2	TRBV14	-	15	TRBJ2-7	CASRKEAGAGYEQYF	TGTGCCAGCAGAAAAGAAGCGGGGGCCGGCTACGAGCAGTACTTC
TRBD2	TRBV6-6	-	15	TRBJ2-7	CASERDLAQPYEQYF	TGTGCCAGCGAGCGGGACCTCGCACAGCCCTACGAGCAGTACTTC
TRBD1	TRBV6-5	-	15	TRBJ1-2	CASRFGQESNYGYTF	TGTGCCAGCAGATTCGGACAGGAATCTAACTATGGCTACACCTTC
TRBD1	TRBV14	-	15	TRBJ1-1	CASSLMTGGNTEAFF	TGTGCCAGCAGCCTTATGACAGGGGGGAACACTGAAGCTTTCTTT
-	TRBV12-3/TRBV12-4	-	11	TRBJ2-1	CASSPGSRVFF	TGTGCCAGCAGCCCCGGGTCCCGAGTGTTCTTC
TRBD1	TRBV7-8	-	16	TRBJ1-1	CASSLGGTGGRTEAFF	TGTGCCAGCAGCTTAGGTGGGACAGGGGGCCGGACTGAAGCTTTCTTT
-	TRBV5-5	-	14	TRBJ1-1	CASSLVPRNTEAFF	TGTGCCAGCAGCTTGGTCCCTCGGAACACTGAAGCTTTCTTT
-	TRBV10-3	-	15	TRBJ2-7	CAISPGDIKNYEQYF	TGTGCCATCAGCCCCGGGGACATCAAGAACTACGAGCAGTACTTC
TRBD1	TRBV3-1/TRBV3-2	-	16	TRBJ2-2	CASSPRQGLNTGELFF	TGTGCCAGCAGCCCCCGACAGGGTTTGAACACCGGGGAGCTGTTTTTT